This T cell receptor (beta chain) was recorded in a study of CD8+ T cells in alopecia areata. Study-level information: Twice a day, 5 to 10 mg of oral tofacitinib was administered to treated patients. Study-wide findings and caveats: Mice showed TCR sharing more clearly than patients did, possibly owing to HLA. In scalp and blood, many expanded lesional clones persisted during tofacitinib.

As to treatment: oral pan-JAK inhibitor, 5-10 mg twice daily. From PBMCs, CD4+ and CD8+ T cells were sorted. RNA extraction and reverse transcription yielded cDNA as sequencing template. Clones were read by immunoSEQ multiplex PCR, and TCRdb kept only the in-frame ones, dropping some. The table includes 80,000 to 100,000 clones, 44% detected once. This clone was seen only a few times. Its antigen is not identified. Per the germline V gene, CDR1 is SGHTA and CDR2 is FQGNSA. CDR3 size: 13 residues. Trimming shortened V by 6 bases and J by 2 bases, and 11 bases separated the two germline ends. This material consisted of CD8+ T cells sorted from blood, taken at week 24, from a patient treated with tofacitinib. The receptor was isolated from a human donor with alopecia areata. The V gene is TRBV7-2, the J gene TRBJ2-7; D might be TRBD1 (6 bases). Written as DNA, the CDR3 is TGTGCCAGCAGTCACAGGGAGACCTACGAGCAGTACTTC. Encoded protein: CASSHRETYEQYF.